The rows below give T cell receptor beta chains drawn from one sample of a study of tumor-infiltrating lymphocytes in localized non-small cell lung cancer. The data were produced by immunoSEQ multiplex PCR, yet TCRdb's version contains in-frame clones alone and is incomplete. The sample lists more than 15,000 clones, around three quarters occurring once. The source material was lung tumor tissue. The receptors come from a human donor with non-small cell lung cancer. Each CDR3 is given with its conserved first and last residue. The D gene is left open where the match is weak. Clone size appears in some rows only: once, few, many, or a class for an expanded clone.

>TRBV18|few|-|TRBJ1-2
TGTGCCAGCTCACCACCGAGGGTTGGCTACACCTTC
CASSPPRVGYTF
>TRBV7-9|-|-|TRBJ1-1
TGTGCCAGCAGCTTAGTAGGTAATACGAACACTGAAGCTTTCTTT
CASSLVGNTNTEAFF
>TRBV6-1|-|TRBD1|TRBJ2-7
TGTGCCAGCTTGAACAATCGTACAGGGGGCTACGAGCAGTACTTC
CASLNNRTGGYEQYF
>TRBV19|-|-|TRBJ2-7
TGTGCCAGTAGTATATCTCTTTCTACAACCTACGAGCAGTACTTC
CASSISLSTTYEQYF
>TRBV6-5|-|-|TRBJ1-1
TGTGCCAGCAGTTACTCCTACCGGGACGACACTGAAGCTTTCTTT
CASSYSYRDDTEAFF
>TRBV6-1|-|-|TRBJ1-5
TGTGCCAGCAGTGAACTAGGGGGGAGCAATCAGCCCCAGCATTTT
CASSELGGSNQPQHF
>TRBV12-5|-|TRBD2|TRBJ2-1
TGTGCTAGTGGTGCGGGACTAGCGGGGGGCTCATACAATGAGCAGTTCTTC
CASGAGLAGGSYNEQFF
>TRBV10-3|-|-|TRBJ1-4
TGTGCCCATCGTTCAGCAACTAATGAAAAACTGTTTTTT
CAHRSATNEKLFF
>TRBV4-3|-|-|TRBJ1-5
TGCGCCAGCAGCCAGGGGGCGCAGGGAGGTCAGCCCCAGCATTTT
CASSQGAQGGQPQHF
>TRBV2|few|-|TRBJ1-5
TGTGCCAGCAGTGGAGGTCCGAATCAGCCCCAGCATTTT
CASSGGPNQPQHF
>TRBV6-1|once|-|TRBJ2-1
TGTGCCAGCAGTGAAATTAACCGGTACAATGAGCAGTTCTTC
CASSEINRYNEQFF
>TRBV4-2|few|TRBD2|TRBJ2-7
TGTGCCAGCAGCCCCAGACTAGCGGGAGAATCTTCCTACGAGCAGTACTTC
CASSPRLAGESSYEQYF
>TRBV6-5|-|TRBD1|TRBJ1-1
TGTGCCAGCAGCTGGGACAGGCGCACTGAAGCTTTCTTT
CASSWDRRTEAFF
>TRBV6-5|few|-|TRBJ1-1
TGTGCCAGCAGTTACTTCAGATACACTGAAGCTTTCTTT
CASSYFRYTEAFF
>TRBV7-6|-|-|TRBJ2-6
TGTGCCAGCAGTCTAGAAGGATTATCTGGGGCCAACGTCCTGACTTTC
CASSLEGLSGANVLTF
>TRBV5-5|-|TRBD2|TRBJ2-3
TGTGCCAGCACCCAAGCGGGAGGGCCGGCAGCGCAGTATTTT
CASTQAGGPAAQYF
>TRBV11-3|once|TRBD1|TRBJ1-1
TGTGCCAGCAGCTACAGGGGGCTGGGGGGGACTGAAGCTTTCTTT
CASSYRGLGGTEAFF
>TRBV11-3|-|-|TRBJ2-1
TGTGCCAGCAGCTCCAGAAATGAGCAGTTCTTC
CASSSRNEQFF
>TRBV6-5|-|-|TRBJ2-7
TGTGCCAGCAGTTACTCGAGTGGGAGACGTAACGAGCAGTACTTC
CASSYSSGRRNEQYF
>TRBV7-2|medium-sized|-|TRBJ2-3
TGTGCCAGCAGCTTAGGGGCGGCGGGAGATACGCAGTATTTT
CASSLGAAGDTQYF
>TRBV9|-|TRBD2|TRBJ2-2
TGTGCCAGCAGCGCGGGACTAGCGGGAGGGGTCGGGGAGCTGTTTTTT
CASSAGLAGGVGELFF
>TRBV11-2|-|-|TRBJ2-7
TGTGCCAGCAGCTTGATAGCCTCGAGCTCCTACGAGCAGTACTTC
CASSLIASSSYEQYF
>TRBV2|-|-|TRBJ1-2
TGTGCCAGCAGTGACGGACAGAGGGCCTATGGCTACACCTTC
CASSDGQRAYGYTF
>TRBV19|-|TRBD1|TRBJ2-5
TGTGCCAGTAGTATGGCAGGGGGCTCGGGGCAAGAGACCCAGTACTTC
CASSMAGGSGQETQYF
>TRBV12-5|-|-|TRBJ2-3
TGTGCTAGTGGTTTCGAGCGGCCCACAGATACGCAGTATTTT
CASGFERPTDTQYF
>TRBV7-9|-|TRBD1|TRBJ2-1
TGTGCCAGCAGGTTACAGGGGTCCTTCTCCTACAATGAGCAGTTCTTC
CASRLQGSFSYNEQFF
>TRBV6-6|-|-|TRBJ2-1
TGTGCCAGCAGTTACTCTATGGACAGCTCCTACAATGAGCAGTTCTTC
CASSYSMDSSYNEQFF
>TRBV13|-|-|TRBJ1-1
TGTGCCAGCACCGAACGAGGCCCGGGAAGAACTGAAGCTTTCTTT
CASTERGPGRTEAFF
>TRBV19|-|-|TRBJ1-2
TGTGCCAGTAGGACTACAGGGAACTATGGCTACACCTTC
CASRTTGNYGYTF
>TRBV4-3|-|-|TRBJ2-2
TGCGCCAGCAGCCAAGATTTCCAAATCCGACGGGGGCCCGGGGAGCTGTTTTTT
CASSQDFQIRRGPGELFF
>TRBV7-9|-|-|TRBJ1-6
TGTGCCAGCAGCCCGGAGACTGGGGGAAATTCACCCCTCCACTTT
CASSPETGGNSPLHF
>TRBV30|-|-|TRBJ2-2
TGTGCCTGGAGGACAGGGAACACCGGGGAGCTGTTTTTT
CAWRTGNTGELFF
>TRBV7-2|-|TRBD1|TRBJ2-7
TGTGCCAGCAGCTCTTCAGGGGGCAACTACGAGCAGTACTTC
CASSSSGGNYEQYF
>TRBV5-4|-|TRBD1|TRBJ1-2
TGTGCCAGCAGCCCGACAGGGAACTATGGCTACACCTTC
CASSPTGNYGYTF
>TRBV6-1|few|TRBD2|TRBJ2-1
TGTGCCAGCAGAGAGCGGGGAAGCTCCTACAATGAGCAGTTCTTC
CASRERGSSYNEQFF
>TRBV6-5|-|TRBD1|TRBJ1-2
TGTGCCAGCAGGATACAGGGGAGCTATGGCTACACCTTC
CASRIQGSYGYTF
>TRBV19|-|-|TRBJ1-4
TGTGCCAGTAGCATCGTTGCAACTAATGAAAAACTGTTTTTT
CASSIVATNEKLFF
>TRBV13|medium-sized|-|TRBJ2-4
TGTGCCAGCAGCATTTCACGGGCCGAACACGTTCAGTACTTC
CASSISRAEHVQYF
>TRBV5-1|few|-|TRBJ2-3
TGCGCCAGCAGCTTGGCTCTAGGGTCTAATACGCAGTATTTT
CASSLALGSNTQYF
>TRBV5-1|-|TRBD2|TRBJ2-7
TGCGCCAGCAGCGCGGGGGGGTTTGGCTACGAGCAGTACTTC
CASSAGGFGYEQYF
>TRBV7-9|few|-|TRBJ2-1
TGTGCCAGCAGCTACAGGGACTACAATGAGCAGTTCTTC
CASSYRDYNEQFF
>TRBV6-5|-|-|TRBJ1-5
TGTGCCAGCAGCACACAGACAGATCAGCCCCAGCATTTT
CASSTQTDQPQHF